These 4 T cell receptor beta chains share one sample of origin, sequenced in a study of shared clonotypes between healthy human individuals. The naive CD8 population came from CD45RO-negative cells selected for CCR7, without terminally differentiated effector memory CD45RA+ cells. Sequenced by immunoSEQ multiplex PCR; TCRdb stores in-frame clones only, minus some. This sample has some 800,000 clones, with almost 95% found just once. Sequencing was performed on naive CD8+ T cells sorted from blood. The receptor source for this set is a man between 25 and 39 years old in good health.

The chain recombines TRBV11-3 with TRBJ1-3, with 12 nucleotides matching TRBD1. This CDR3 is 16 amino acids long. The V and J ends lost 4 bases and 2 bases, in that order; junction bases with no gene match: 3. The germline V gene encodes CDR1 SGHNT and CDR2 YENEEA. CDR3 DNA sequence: TGTGCCAGCAGCTCCGGGACAGGGGGCACTGGAAACACCATATATTTT. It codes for CASSSGTGGTGNTIYF.

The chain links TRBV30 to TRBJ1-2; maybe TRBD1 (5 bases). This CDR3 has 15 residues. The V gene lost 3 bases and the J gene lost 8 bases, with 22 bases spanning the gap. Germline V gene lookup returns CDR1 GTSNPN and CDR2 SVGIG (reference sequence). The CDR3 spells CAWRSLPGRAEGYTF. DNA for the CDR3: TGTGCCTGGAGATCCCTTCCTGGCAGGGCGGAGGGCTACACCTTC.

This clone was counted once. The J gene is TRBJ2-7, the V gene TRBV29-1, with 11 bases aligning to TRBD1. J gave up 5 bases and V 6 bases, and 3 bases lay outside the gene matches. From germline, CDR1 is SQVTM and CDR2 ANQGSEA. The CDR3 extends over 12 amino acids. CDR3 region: CSVRTGGHEQYF. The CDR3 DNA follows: TGCAGCGTCAGGACAGGGGGCCACGAGCAGTACTTC.

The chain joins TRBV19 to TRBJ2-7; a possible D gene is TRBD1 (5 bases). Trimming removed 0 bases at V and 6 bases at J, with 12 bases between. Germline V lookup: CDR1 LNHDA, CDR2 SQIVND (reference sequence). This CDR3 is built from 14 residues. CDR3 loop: CASSIEFGRGEQYF. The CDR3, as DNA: TGTGCCAGTAGTATAGAATTCGGAAGGGGCGAGCAGTACTTC.